The entry that follows covers one TCR beta chain sequence. The entry originates in a study of technical replicates of blood from several donors. The CDR3 has 11 residues. The germline CDR1 and CDR2 sequences are SQVTM and ANQGSEA. The V gene lost 2 bases and the J gene lost 12 bases, with 13 bases spanning the gap. Data came from immunoSEQ multiplex PCR; TCRdb stores just in-frame clones and leaves some out. The sample lists tens of thousands of clones; roughly 95% were seen once. Specimen: T cells isolated from PBMCs. The receptor was isolated from a human donor in good health. The J gene is TRBJ1-2, the V gene TRBV29-1, with a weak D call TRBD1 (5 bases). The CDR3 here is CSVEWQRTHTF. In DNA, the CDR3 is TGCAGCGTTGAATGGCAAAGGACACACACCTTC.